These T cell receptor beta chains were read from a single sample in a study of T cells in Graves' hyperthyroidism and ophthalmopathy. TCRdb recomputed calls from the multiplex PCR reads with MiXCR, one row per CDR3 protein. The sample consists of about 420,000 distinct CDR3 sequences, 15% to 18% of them appearing once. Specimen: blood. The receptors here all came from a young woman with Graves' hyperthyroidism. Each CDR3 is given with its conserved first and last residue. The D gene is left open where the match is weak. Size tells how often a clone was seen (once, few, many) or the class of an expanded clone, and some rows leave it out.

>TRBD1|TRBJ1-6|.|TRBV30
CAWRQGVNSPLHF
TGTGCCTGGCGACAGGGGGTAAATTCACCCCTCCACTTT
>TRBD2|TRBJ2-3|many|TRBV18
CASSPTSGVTDTQYF
TGTGCCAGCTCACCGACTAGCGGGGTCACAGATACGCAGTATTTT
>TRBD1|TRBJ2-7|many|TRBV28
CASSPRTGGTYEQYF
TGTGCCAGCAGTCCCCGGACAGGGGGGACCTACGAGCAGTACTTC
>.|TRBJ2-3|.|TRBV29-1
CSGRLARQGTQYF
TGCAGCGGCCGACTAGCGAGACAGGGTACGCAGTATTTT
>.|TRBJ2-1|many|TRBV18
CASSPPRGQGTYNEQFF
TGTGCCAGCTCACCACCGAGGGGACAAGGCACCTACAATGAGCAGTTCTTC
>TRBD1|TRBJ2-1|many|TRBV28
CASSWIRGQFYNEQFF
TGTGCCAGCAGTTGGATCAGGGGGCAATTCTACAATGAGCAGTTCTTC
>.|TRBJ2-1|many|TRBV27
CASSLSEDEQFF
TGTGCCAGCAGTTTATCGGAGGATGAGCAGTTCTTC
>TRBD1|TRBJ2-6|.|TRBV4-2
CASTLGQGKGGRSGANVLTF
TGTGCCAGCACCTTAGGACAGGGGAAGGGAGGGCGCTCTGGGGCCAACGTCCTGACTTTC
>TRBD1|TRBJ2-5|many|TRBV10-3
CAISELLGTDQETQYF
TGTGCCATCAGTGAGCTGCTGGGGACAGACCAAGAGACCCAGTACTTC
>.|TRBJ1-2|many|TRBV29-1
CSVELSADGYTF
TGCAGCGTTGAACTCTCAGCTGATGGCTACACCTTC
>.|TRBJ2-5|many|TRBV20-1
CSAAPVGLAIETQYF
TGCAGTGCTGCCCCGGTCGGTCTGGCCATAGAGACCCAGTACTTC
>TRBD1|TRBJ1-6|many|TRBV2
CASRLTGGRSPLHF
TGTGCCAGCAGGTTGACAGGGGGTCGTTCACCCCTCCACTTT
>.|TRBJ2-7|.|TRBV29-1
CSYRGLEGSYEQYF
TGCAGCTACCGCGGACTTGAGGGCTCCTACGAGCAGTACTTC
>.|TRBJ2-3|.|TRBV6-1
CASSTQGPSTDTQYF
TGTGCCAGCAGTACCCAGGGACCCTCCACAGATACGCAGTATTTT
>.|TRBJ1-2|many|TRBV7-6
CASSLAGVTGYTF
TGTGCCAGCAGCTTAGCCGGGGTTACTGGCTACACCTTC
>.|TRBJ2-7|.|TRBV30
CAGDVTSRPYEQYF
TGTGCCGGAGATGTTACTAGCAGACCCTACGAGCAGTACTTC